This T cell receptor beta chain was found in a study of beta chain features in type 1 diabetes. Trimming removed 2 bases from V and 6 bases from J; junction bases left unmatched: 12. The CDR3 length is 16 residues. Germline loops: CDR1 SGHTA, CDR2 FQGTGA. The study reverse transcribed the entire isolated RNA, so it sequenced expressed TCRB transcripts. Using immunoSEQ multiplex PCR, the repertoire was profiled, and TCRdb retains in-frame clones only, with some absent. The sample carries 150,000 to 180,000 clones, over 8.5% recorded once. The chain is built from TRBV7-3 and TRBJ1-2, with 7 bases that match TRBD1. This TCR was sampled from a man younger than 35 in good health. The specimen was central memory CD4+ T cells from blood. The CDR3, as DNA: TGTGCCAGCAGCTTATCGTATGGACAGGACTTGCATGGCTACACCTTC. This translates into CASSLSYGQDLHGYTF.